These T cell receptor beta chains were read from a single sample in a study of shared clonotypes between healthy human individuals. Sequencing was performed with immunoSEQ multiplex PCR; in TCRdb, only in-frame clones are kept and a portion is missing. This sample has 1.5 million to 1.9 million clones, with approximately 98% found just once. The sequenced sample was naive CD4+ T cells sorted from blood. Receptors originate from a man aged 25 to 40 in good health. The CDR3 runs from the conserved cysteine through the conserved F or W. A D gene is named only where the DNA matches it firmly.

V: TRBV4-2; D: TRBD2; CDR3: CASSQGTSGETQYF
V: TRBV10-2; D: -; CDR3: CASSEYGQGGLETQYF
V: TRBV9; D: -; CDR3: CASSPLSSSGANVLTF
V: TRBV7-6; D: TRBD2; CDR3: CASSLIAGGTDTQYF
V: TRBV7-9; D: TRBD1; CDR3: CASSLTGVEAFF
V: TRBV7-8; D: -; CDR3: CASSQLPRQANRNTEAFF
V: TRBV29-1; D: TRBD2; CDR3: CSVTSGRAYEQYF
V: TRBV9; D: -; CDR3: CASSVGRQGGGEKLFF
V: TRBV14; D: -; CDR3: CASSQELGGIGHEQYF
V: TRBV30; D: TRBD2; CDR3: CAWRSLAGGSYEQYF
V: TRBV15; D: -; CDR3: CATSRDPVSDEQFF
V: TRBV18; D: -; CDR3: CASSPTGTGETQYF
V: TRBV27; D: TRBD2; CDR3: CASSSGTSGTYNEQFF
V: TRBV18; D: -; CDR3: CASSPGEVFGAEQYF
V: TRBV4-1; D: TRBD1; CDR3: CASSREQGIEAFF
V: TRBV28; D: TRBD1; CDR3: CASSRQGVKDEQYF
V: TRBV15; D: TRBD2; CDR3: CATSRDRLAGSYEQYF
V: TRBV11-3; D: -; CDR3: CASSFKGLANNEQFF
V: TRBV27; D: -; CDR3: CASSFKTHRDTQYF
V: TRBV27; D: TRBD1; CDR3: CASSPRVGRGHYEQYF
V: TRBV9; D: -; CDR3: CASSVMGSHSGNTIYF
V: TRBV11-3; D: TRBD2; CDR3: CASSLKLAGVDEQFF
V: TRBV7-9; D: -; CDR3: CASSSLRRGNTIYF
V: TRBV12-5; D: -; CDR3: CASGLGPSTDTQYF
V: TRBV7-8; D: TRBD1; CDR3: CASSPYLLRDSFNEQYF
V: TRBV30; D: TRBD2; CDR3: CALELAGVGNEQFF
V: TRBV2; D: -; CDR3: CASSDYQNLPEQYF
V: TRBV6-5; D: -; CDR3: CASSYPLSGKETQYF
V: TRBV6-5; D: TRBD1; CDR3: CASSYQTGVQETQYF
V: TRBV6-1; D: TRBD1; CDR3: CASIQTGGRDEQYF
V: TRBV7-2; D: TRBD1; CDR3: CASSSTGTGGVRGYTF
V: TRBV5-1; D: -; CDR3: CASSLVAPSYEQYF
V: TRBV5-1; D: -; CDR3: CASSGGDGSRAQYF
V: TRBV9; D: TRBD2; CDR3: CASSGSPRGRETGELFF
V: TRBV7-8; D: -; CDR3: CASSLNFANTGELFF
V: TRBV27; D: -; CDR3: CASSFWASGTEAFF
V: TRBV18; D: TRBD1; CDR3: CASSPTPGTELYGYTF
V: TRBV10-3; D: TRBD1; CDR3: CAISDMTGTEAFF
V: TRBV28; D: TRBD1; CDR3: CASSPGTGTMTFF
V: TRBV5-1; D: TRBD1; CDR3: CASSLTGTGDEQYF
V: TRBV9; D: TRBD2; CDR3: CASSEGGYEQYF
V: TRBV10-3; D: TRBD2; CDR3: CAIRPTGGGADTQYF
V: TRBV5-1; D: -; CDR3: CASSFELGDTQYF
V: TRBV7-9; D: TRBD2; CDR3: CASSLSSGSGNNEQFF
V: TRBV6-1; D: -; CDR3: CASSEGQGIHEQYF
V: TRBV28; D: -; CDR3: CASSFPPRQRTSTDTQYF
V: TRBV7-2; D: -; CDR3: CASSQGSYEQYF
V: TRBV27; D: -; CDR3: CATARDSIYEQYF
V: TRBV18; D: TRBD1; CDR3: CASSGTGNINQPQHF
V: TRBV18; D: -; CDR3: CASSSDRQREAFF
V: TRBV2; D: -; CDR3: CASSVGGHQPQHF
V: TRBV2; D: -; CDR3: CASSEARDPEAFF
V: TRBV28; D: TRBD2; CDR3: CASSFPGLAGDSHEQYF
V: TRBV28; D: TRBD2; CDR3: CASSFLGLAGETQYF
V: TRBV6-5; D: TRBD2; CDR3: CASRASGYEQYF
V: TRBV30; D: -; CDR3: CAWTLLETQYF
V: TRBV7-2; D: -; CDR3: CASSSGMLREQYF
V: TRBV5-1; D: -; CDR3: CASSLGRTAVSGNTIYF
V: TRBV5-1; D: -; CDR3: CASSLTGSGYEQYF
V: TRBV5-5; D: TRBD2; CDR3: CASSLAKLAGFTGELFF